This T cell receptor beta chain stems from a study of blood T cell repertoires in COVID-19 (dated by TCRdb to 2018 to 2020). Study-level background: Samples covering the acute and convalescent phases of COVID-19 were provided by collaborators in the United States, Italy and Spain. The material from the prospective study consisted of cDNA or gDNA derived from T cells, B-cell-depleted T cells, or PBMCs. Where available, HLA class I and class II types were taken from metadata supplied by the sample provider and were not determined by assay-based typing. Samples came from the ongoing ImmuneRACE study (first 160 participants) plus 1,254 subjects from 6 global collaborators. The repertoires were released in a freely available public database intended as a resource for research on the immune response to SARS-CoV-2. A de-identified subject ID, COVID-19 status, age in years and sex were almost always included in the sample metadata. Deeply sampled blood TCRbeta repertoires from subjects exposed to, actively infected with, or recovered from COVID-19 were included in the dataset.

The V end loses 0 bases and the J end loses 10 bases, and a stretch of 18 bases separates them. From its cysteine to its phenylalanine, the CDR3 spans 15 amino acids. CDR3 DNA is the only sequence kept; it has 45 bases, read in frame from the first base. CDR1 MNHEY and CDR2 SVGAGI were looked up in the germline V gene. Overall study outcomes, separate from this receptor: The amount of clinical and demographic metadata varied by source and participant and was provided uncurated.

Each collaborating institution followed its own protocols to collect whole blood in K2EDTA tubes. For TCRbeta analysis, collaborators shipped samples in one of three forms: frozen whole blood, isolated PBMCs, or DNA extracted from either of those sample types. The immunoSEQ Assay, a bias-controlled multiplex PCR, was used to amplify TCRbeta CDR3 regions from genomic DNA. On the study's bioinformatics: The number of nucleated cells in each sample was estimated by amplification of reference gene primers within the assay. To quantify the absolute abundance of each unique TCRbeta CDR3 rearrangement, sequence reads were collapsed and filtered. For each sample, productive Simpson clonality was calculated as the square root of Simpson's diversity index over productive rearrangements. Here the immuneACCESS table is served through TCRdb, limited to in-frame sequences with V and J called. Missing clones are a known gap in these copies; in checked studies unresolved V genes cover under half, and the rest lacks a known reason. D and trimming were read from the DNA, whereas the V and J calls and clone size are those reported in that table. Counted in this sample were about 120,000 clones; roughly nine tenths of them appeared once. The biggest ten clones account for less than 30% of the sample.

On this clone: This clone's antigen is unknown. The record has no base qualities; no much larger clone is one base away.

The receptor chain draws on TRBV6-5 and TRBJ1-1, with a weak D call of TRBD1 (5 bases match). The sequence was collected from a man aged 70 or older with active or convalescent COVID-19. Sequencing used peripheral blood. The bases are TGTGCCAGCAGTTACTCGGGCTGGGGGGAATTTGCAGCTTTCTTT. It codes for CASSYSGWGEFAAFF.